This TCR beta chain was sequenced in a study of Ad26.COV2.S vaccination and SARS-CoV-2 variants. The method was immunoSEQ multiplex PCR; TCRdb's version includes in-frame clones alone and lacks a portion of them. This sample carries more than 120,000 clones, roughly 90% of them seen once, and the ten largest clones take approximately 5%. V lost 7 bases to trimming and J lost 1 base; unmatched junction nucleotides: 2. The CDR3 totals 12 residues. Germline assignment: CDR1 SGHNT and CDR2 YYREEE (reference sequence). Sequencing used peripheral blood, obtained after recovery from COVID-19. The chain recombines TRBV5-4 with TRBJ2-7; 7 nucleotides align to TRBD2. This sequence originates from a human donor who had recovered from COVID-19. CDR3 loop: CASASGSYEQYF. The CDR3 DNA sequence: TGTGCCAGCGCTAGCGGTTCCTACGAGCAGTACTTC.